The 21 T cell receptor beta chains given below trace back to one sample, sequenced in a study of glioma-infiltrating T cells. TCR alpha and beta CDR3 regions were amplified from RNA using iRepertoire nested multiplex PCR. TCRdb used MiXCR to reprocess the multiplex PCR reads, holding one entry per CDR3 protein. This table holds 20,000 to 25,000 distinct CDR3 sequences, roughly 24% found once. The sample taken for sequencing was glioma tissue, nonneoplastic brain tissue, or PBMCs (not recorded which). These receptors originate from a human donor with low-grade glioma or glioblastoma, undergoing nonglioma brain surgery, or in good health (not recorded which).

This clonotype was counted many times. The chain carries TRBV27 and TRBJ2-1; 8 positions agree with TRBD2. The germline CDR1 and CDR2 sequences are MNHEY and SMNVEV (reference sequence). V shed 8 bases and J 2 bases; nucleotides not matched to a gene: 5. The CDR3 contains 14 residues. The CDR3 sequence: CASASGGTYNEQFF. The DNA of the CDR3 is TGTGCCAGCGCAAGCGGGGGAACCTACAATGAGCAGTTCTTC.

This clonotype has at least ten counts. The rearrangement links TRBV5-5 to TRBJ1-1, with a tentative D call TRBD1 (6 bases). There are 14 residues in the CDR3. Trimming removed 5 bases at V and 5 bases at J, with 16 bases between. Germline lookup yields CDR1 SGHKS and CDR2 YYEKEE (reference sequence). DNA of the CDR3: TGTGCCAGCAGGGAAGTAGGCAGGGGAACTGAAGCTTTCTTT. Protein: CASREVGRGTEAFF. Looking up the rest from reference TRBV5-5 and TRBJ1-1 gives the full variable domain: DAGVTQSPTHLIKTRGQQVTLRCSPISGHKSVSWYQQVLGQGPQFIFQYYEKEERGRGNFPDRFSARQFPNYSSELNVNALLLGDSALYLCASREVGRGTEAFFGQGTRLTVV.

In its sample, this clonotype was seen a few times. V is TRBV14 and J is TRBJ2-7; D is unresolved. V shed 4 bases and J shed 4 bases, with 17 bases lying between them. The CDR3 has 15 amino acids. Germline CDR1 reads SGHDN; CDR2 reads FVKESK. DNA for the CDR3: TGTGCCAGCAGCCTGACGGTCGGACCCATATACGAGCAGTACTTC. This sequence encodes CASSLTVGPIYEQYF.

This clonotype occurred a few times. The rearrangement joins TRBV29-1 to TRBJ2-7; TRBD1 matches at 8 bases. V was pared by 4 bases and J by 6 bases, with 14 bases of the junction left unmatched. Looked up from germline, CDR1 is SQVTM and CDR2 is ANQGSEA. The CDR3 contains 15 residues. This CDR3 is CSVAVQGAQNGEQYF. DNA for the CDR3: TGCAGCGTTGCAGTCCAGGGGGCGCAAAATGGCGAGCAGTACTTC.

V gene TRBV7-6 combines with J gene TRBJ2-3, with 7 bases lining up with TRBD2. The CDR3 is 17 residues long. Germline-derived CDR1 and CDR2 are SGHVS and FNYEAQ. The V gene end was trimmed by 10 bases and the J gene end by 2 bases; junction bases not matched to a gene: 18. The CDR3 sequence is CATGGKPTVASTDTQYF. CDR3 bases: TGTGCCACGGGGGGAAAGCCCACCGTAGCGTCCACAGATACGCAGTATTTT.

By sample share, this clonotype is medium-sized. V usage is TRBV20-1 and J usage is TRBJ2-5; 10 bases line up with TRBD1. V lost 6 bases to trimming and J lost 1 base; unmatched junction nucleotides: 5. Germline V gene data show CDR1 as DFQATT and CDR2 as SNEGSKA (reference sequence). This CDR3 contains 14 residues. CDR3 coding DNA: TGCAGTGCCCCGGGACAGGGGTTCCAAGAGACCCAGTACTTC. Amino acids: CSAPGQGFQETQYF.

This clonotype qualifies as medium-sized. The rearrangement joins TRBV6-1 to TRBJ2-2; 9 bases align to TRBD1. This CDR3 comprises 14 residues. Germline values: CDR1 MNHNS, CDR2 SASEGT. Unmatched junction bases numbered 6, after V lost 6 bases and J lost 7 bases. The chain's CDR3 is CASRKQGAGGELFF. Written as DNA, the CDR3 is TGTGCCAGCAGAAAACAGGGGGCAGGCGGGGAGCTGTTTTTT.

Comment on this clonotype: Given a much more abundant clone one base away, this may be a read error. This chain uses TRBV4-3 with TRBJ1-2; no definite D call. V lost 0 bases and J 9 bases, leaving 8 bases between the germline ends. Germline CDR1 and CDR2: LGHNA and YSLEER. The length of the CDR3 is 12 residues. In DNA form, the CDR3 reads TGCGCCAGCAGCCAAGATAAAAGTAGCTACACCTTC. Amino acid sequence: CASSQDKSSYTF.

CDR3 nucleotide sequence: TGTGCCAGCAGTTACTCGATACGGGACAGGGCCAATCAGCCCCAGCATTTT. Translating it yields CASSYSIRDRANQPQHF. The chain recombines TRBV6-7 with TRBJ1-5, with 9 positions matching TRBD1. TRBV6-7 is an open reading frame, and its role is uncertain. This CDR3 region has 17 residues. Trimming cost V 0 bases and J 3 bases; bases outside gene matches: 6.

This sequence joins TRBV6-1 and TRBJ1-2, with D maybe TRBD1 (5 bases). CDR1 is MNHNS, CDR2 SASEGT, per germline. Deletions cut 6 bases from V and 6 bases from J, with 17 bases between. This CDR3 comprises 14 residues. This CDR3 is CASRVAGPRDGYTF. CDR3 nucleotide sequence: TGTGCCAGCAGGGTCGCGGGGCCTCGGGATGGCTACACCTTC.

The chain has TRBV19 and TRBJ2-2; tentatively, D is TRBD1 (6 bases). Germline-derived CDR1 and CDR2 are LNHDA and SQIVND (reference sequence). The CDR3 is 14 residues long. V lost 3 bases and J lost 5, with 10 bases in between. CDR3 sequence reads: CASSIQGRTGELFF. DNA of the CDR3: TGTGCCAGTAGTATTCAGGGGAGAACCGGGGAGCTGTTTTTT.

Many counts were recorded for this clonotype. The J gene is TRBJ1-1, the V gene TRBV6-1; possibly TRBD1 for D (6 bases). The CDR3 has 13 residues. CDR1 is MNHNS, CDR2 SASEGT, per germline. Between the trimmed V and J ends, which lost 7 bases and 5 bases, there was a span of 14 bases. The CDR3 region has the DNA TGTGCCAGCAAGGGCAGGGGAGATACTGAAGCTTTCTTT. Translation gives CASKGRGDTEAFF.

As to this clonotype: This may be a read error, as it is one base from a much larger clone. The CDR3 here is CSASPLRELFF. DNA for the CDR3: TGCAGTGCTAGCCCACTCAGGGAGCTGTTTTTT. This sequence joins TRBV20-1 and TRBJ2-2; D remains ambiguous. V lost 3 bases, J lost 9 bases, and 8 bases lay in between. This CDR3 is 11 amino acids long. Germline CDR1 DFQATT, CDR2 SNEGSKA (reference sequence).

V is TRBV7-6 and J is TRBJ2-3; 7 nucleotides agree with TRBD2. The trim removed 0 bases at V and 5 bases at J, leaving 5 bases unmatched. The CDR3 length is 15 residues. Per germline, CDR1 SGHVS and CDR2 FNYEAQ. CDR3 amino acids: CASSLAGGGQDTQYF. The CDR3 region has the DNA TGTGCCAGCAGCTTAGCGGGGGGGGGTCAAGATACGCAGTATTTT.

Regarding this clonotype: With a much larger clone just one base away, this may be a read error. The V call is TRBV10-3, the J call TRBJ1-1; D is uncertain. The CDR3 totals 14 residues. Trimming shortened V by 2 bases and J by 4 bases, and 11 bases separated the two germline ends. Germline lookup yields CDR1 ENHRY and CDR2 SYGVKD. The CDR3, as DNA: TGTGCCATCAGTGAGGGAAATCTACGCACTGAAGCTTTCTTT. This codes for CAISEGNLRTEAFF.

Concerning this clonotype itself: With a much larger clone just one base away, this may be a read error. The J gene is TRBJ2-3, the V gene TRBV12-3 or TRBV12-4; D unresolved. This CDR3 contains 11 residues. The CDR3 is CASSFVDTKYF. For the CDR3, the DNA is TGTGCCAGCAGTTTTGTTGATACGAAGTATTTT.

This clonotype was found many times. This chain links TRBV28 with TRBJ1-2; D gene uncertain. V lost 4 bases to trimming and J lost 4 bases, with 10 bases between them. The CDR3 sequence is 13 residues long. Germline values: CDR1 MDHEN, CDR2 SYDVKM. In DNA, the CDR3 is TGTGCCAGCAGTTCACTCAGTTCCTATGGCTACACCTTC. As protein: CASSSLSSYGYTF.

This clonotype occurred a few times. The chain uses TRBV3-1 and TRBJ2-1; D might be TRBD2 (6 bases). From germline, CDR1 is LGHDT and CDR2 YNNKEL (reference sequence). The CDR3 is made up of 13 amino acids. Trimming removed 4 bases at V and 8 bases at J, with 12 bases between. The CDR3, as DNA: TGTGCCAGCAGCCGAAGCGGGCCCGATGAGCAGTTCTTC. Amino acids: CASSRSGPDEQFF.

The chain links TRBV30 to TRBJ1-1, with 7 positions matching TRBD1. The germline V gene has CDR1 GTSNPN and CDR2 SVGIG (reference sequence). The CDR3 sequence is 14 residues long. V lost 5 bases and J lost 5; bases outside the gene matches: 11. The CDR3 DNA reads TGTGCCTGGTCTAAGGAGGGGGCGAGGACTGAAGCTTTCTTT. Translated, it gives CAWSKEGARTEAFF. The whole variable domain, remainder taken from reference TRBV30 and TRBJ1-1, is SQTIHQWPATLVQPVGSPLSLECTVEGTSNPNLYWYRQAAGRGLQLLFYSVGIGQISSEVPQNLSASRPQDRQFILSSKKLLLSDSGFYLCAWSKEGARTEAFFGQGTRLTVV.

This clonotype was counted at least ten times. The gene calls are TRBV10-3 and TRBJ1-6; D is perhaps TRBD1 (5 bases). V was cut by 5 bases and J by 7 bases, with 9 bases left in between. CDR3 length equals 13 residues. CDR1 and CDR2 (germline): ENHRY, SYGVKD. CDR3 nucleotides: TGTGCCATCAGTAGGGACGGCAATTCACCCCTCCACTTT. Protein sequence: CAISRDGNSPLHF.

Worth noting for this clonotype: A single base separates this from a much larger clone, so it may be a read error. The V call is TRBV6-2 or TRBV6-3, the J call TRBJ2-5, with 8 bases that match TRBD2. Per the germline V gene, CDR1 is MNHEY and CDR2 is SVGEGT. The CDR3 spans 16 residues. The CDR3 coding sequence is TGTGCCAGAAGTTACTCCCCCTCAGCGGGGGAAGAGACCCAGTACTTC. Translation gives CARSYSPSAGEETQYF.